This TCR beta chain was identified in a study of cytomegalovirus exposure and HLA in healthy donors. Clones were read by immunoSEQ multiplex PCR, and TCRdb kept only the in-frame ones, dropping some. The data contain over 150,000 clones, about 90% of them singletons. Study-wide findings and caveats: A few chains tied to CMV proved CMV antigen-specific in vitro. Altogether, around 160 TCR beta chains were recorded as cytomegalovirus-associated. Most TCR sequences were uncommon, yet certain public TCRs appeared in many donors.

The ends were cut back, 2 bases at V and 4 bases at J, with 15 bases in the middle. This CDR3 spans 16 amino acids. From germline, CDR1 is GTSNPN and CDR2 SVGIG (reference sequence). As for this clone: Its target is unknown.

This receptor was taken from a woman under 30 in good health and CMV-seropositive. The chain is built from TRBV30 and TRBJ2-6, with D possibly matching TRBD1 (6 bases). Sequencing was done on a sample of PBMCs. The CDR3 reads CAWSFRSGVGANVLTF. The CDR3 DNA reads TGTGCCTGGAGTTTTCGATCAGGGGTGGGGGCCAACGTCCTGACTTTC.